Below, 5 T cell receptor beta chains from the same sample are listed, as sequenced in a study of cytomegalovirus exposure and HLA in healthy donors. Amplification used 60 Vbeta primers and 13 Jbeta primers. TCRdb's table, derived via immunoSEQ multiplex PCR, lists solely in-frame clones and lacks some. The sample yields 160,000 or so clones, 70% to 85% seen once. The sequenced material came from PBMCs. These receptors came from a male donor in good health and CMV-seronegative.

The rearrangement uses TRBV5-1 and TRBJ2-7; D remains unclear. The CDR3 extends over 11 amino acids. V was clipped by 4 bases and J by 4 bases, with 6 bases between them. CDR1 and CDR2 from the germline V gene are SGHRS and YFSETQ. The CDR3 coding sequence is TGCGCCAGCAGCGTCGGGTACGAGCAGTACTTC. Protein: CASSVGYEQYF. Together with reference TRBV5-1 and TRBJ2-7, the CDR3 gives the full variable domain: KAGVTQTPRYLIKTRGQQVTLSCSPISGHRSVSWYQQTPGQGLQFLFEYFSETQRNKGNFPGRFSGRQFSNSRSEMNVSTLELGDSALYLCASSVGYEQYFGPGTRLTVT.

The V and J genes are TRBV2 and TRBJ1-2, with TRBD1 matching 9 bases. V shed 5 bases and J 14 bases; nucleotides not matched to a gene: 9. CDR3 length: 12 residues. Per germline, CDR1 SNHLY and CDR2 FYNNEI. The CDR3 region is CASSPSRDRETF. The DNA for the CDR3 is TGTGCCAGCAGTCCGTCCCGGGACAGGGAAACCTTC.

This sequence joins TRBV7-2 and TRBJ2-1; 12 bases map to TRBD2. V shed 7 bases, J shed 7 bases, and the junction held 5 bases outside the gene matches. In germline, CDR1 is SGHTA, CDR2 FQGNSA. The CDR3 contains 14 residues. In DNA form, the CDR3 reads TGTGCCAGCATCCGGACTAGCGGGAAGAATGAGCAGTTCTTC. Its translation: CASIRTSGKNEQFF.

The chain carries TRBV18 and TRBJ2-7; 11 nucleotides align to TRBD1. Germline CDR1 is KGHSH and CDR2 is LQKENI. The J segment lost 0 bases and the V segment lost 5 bases, leaving 9 bases of the junction unmatched. The CDR3 has 17 amino acids. CDR3 sequence: CASSASFGTGGSYEQYF. The CDR3 nucleotides read TGTGCCAGCTCAGCAAGCTTCGGGACAGGGGGCTCCTACGAGCAGTACTTC.

The rearrangement joins TRBV9 to TRBJ1-1; 9 nucleotides line up with TRBD1. The germline V gene has CDR1 SGDLS and CDR2 YYNGEE. This CDR3 is 14 amino acids long. Trimming removed 3 bases from V and 1 base from J; junction bases left unmatched: 1. The CDR3 spells CASSGTGENTEAFF. CDR3 in DNA: TGTGCCAGCAGCGGGACAGGGGAGAACACTGAAGCTTTCTTT.